A single sample gave rise to the 25 T cell receptor beta chains below, sequenced in a study of blood T cell repertoires in COVID-19 (dated by TCRdb to 2020 to 2021). Libraries were built with the immunoSEQ multiplex PCR assay. The clones in this table, taken by TCRdb from immuneACCESS, are in-frame only. Not every clone is retained; where verified, under half of the shortfall comes from an unresolved V gene, and the cause of the rest is unknown. The sample table shows about 240,000 clones, and 86% are seen once. About 3.5% of the sample is held by the ten biggest clonotypes. The sequencing input was PBMCs or T cells enriched from blood (not recorded which). Receptors originate from a woman aged 35 to 49 with acute COVID-19.

This sequence joins TRBV24-1 and TRBJ2-1, with D maybe TRBD1 (6 bases). V shed 0 bases and J shed 4 bases, with 9 bases lying between them. This CDR3 comprises 15 residues. Germline assignment: CDR1 KGHDR and CDR2 SFDVKD. CDR3 coding DNA: TGTGCCACCAGTGATTTGACGGACAGATACAATGAGCAGTTCTTC. It codes for CATSDLTDRYNEQFF.

This clone has only one observation. The chain recombines TRBV13 with TRBJ1-2, with TRBD1 matching 7 bases. The CDR3 covers 16 residues. The V gene end was trimmed by 5 bases and the J gene end by 0 bases; junction bases not matched to a gene: 9. CDR1 is PRHDT, CDR2 FYEKMQ, per germline (reference sequence). The CDR3 nucleotides read TGTGCCAGCAGCACCTACTCCGGGACAGCTAACTATGGCTACACCTTC. Protein: CASSTYSGTANYGYTF.

The gene calls are TRBV18 and TRBJ1-1; TRBD1 agrees at 7 bases. The trim removed 3 bases at V and 0 bases at J, leaving 1 base unmatched. The germline V gene has CDR1 KGHSH and CDR2 LQKENI. The CDR3 runs to 14 residues. The CDR3 is CASSPRGLNTEAFF. In DNA, the CDR3 is TGTGCCAGCTCACCTAGGGGGCTGAACACTGAAGCTTTCTTT.

The chain couples TRBV4-1 to TRBJ1-3, with unresolved D. The CDR3 sequence is 17 residues long. CDR1 is MGHRA, CDR2 YSYEKL, per germline. V gave up 1 base and J gave up 0 bases, with 13 bases separating them. The CDR3 protein is CASSQVWALSSGNTIYF. DNA of the CDR3: TGCGCCAGCAGCCAAGTGTGGGCCTTGAGCTCTGGAAACACCATATATTTT.

This clone was seen a few times. This chain connects TRBV7-8 to TRBJ2-3, with 10 positions matching TRBD2. The junction had 2 bases not matched to a gene; V was cut back by 1 base and J by 7 bases. This CDR3 contains 14 residues. Looked up from germline, CDR1 is SGHVS and CDR2 is FQNEAQ. The CDR3 nucleotides are TGTGCCAGCAGCTTAGGACTAGCGGGCAATACGCAGTATTTT. Encoded protein: CASSLGLAGNTQYF.

This chain connects TRBV7-2 to TRBJ1-5; 7 bases agree with TRBD1. Trimming cost V 6 bases and J 3 bases; bases outside gene matches: 8. In germline, CDR1 is SGHTA, CDR2 FQGNSA. The CDR3 is 15 amino acids. CDR3 in amino acids: CASSPTGVYNQPQHF. The CDR3 DNA reads as TGTGCCAGCAGTCCAACAGGGGTTTACAATCAGCCCCAGCATTTT.

The V and J genes are TRBV2 and TRBJ1-2; D is uncertain. Germline CDR1 is SNHLY and CDR2 is FYNNEI. The CDR3 spans 10 residues. With 4 bases removed from V and 9 bases from J, the gap between germline ends came to 6 bases. The CDR3 sequence: CASSVSSYTF. CDR3 nucleotides: TGTGCCAGCAGTGTAAGCAGCTACACCTTC.

This chain links TRBV5-1 with TRBJ2-7; TRBD1 is a possible D gene (6 bases). V lost 0 bases, J lost 7 bases, and 14 bases lay in between. The CDR3 covers 14 residues. Germline lookup yields CDR1 SGHRS and CDR2 YFSETQ. CDR3 residues: CASSLGQVFGEQYF. The CDR3 DNA is TGCGCCAGCAGCTTGGGACAGGTTTTTGGGGAGCAGTACTTC.

This clone was seen only once. The V gene is TRBV21-1, the J gene TRBJ2-1; the D segment call TRBD1 is taken from the table without a DNA check. TRBV21-1 is a documented pseudogene. This CDR3 region has 14 residues. The CDR3 region has the DNA TGTGCCAGCAGCTCCGGGACAGGGGTCAATGAGCAGTTCTTC. This codes for CASSSGTGVNEQFF.

The gene calls are TRBV20-1 and TRBJ2-7, with 7 bases lining up with TRBD2. The germline V gene encodes CDR1 DFQATT and CDR2 SNEGSKA (reference sequence). The trim removed 3 bases at V and 4 bases at J, leaving 9 bases unmatched. The CDR3 totals 14 residues. In nucleotides, the CDR3 is TGCAGTGCTAGTAGCGGGTTTAGCGGGTACGAGCAGTACTTC. Translating gives CSASSGFSGYEQYF.

This clone was seen only a few times. The V call is TRBV6-5, the J call TRBJ2-7, with 8 bases identical to TRBD1. The J segment lost 5 bases and the V segment lost 2 bases, leaving 8 bases of the junction unmatched. The CDR3 runs to 15 residues. Germline-derived CDR1 and CDR2 are MNHEY and SVGAGI. CDR3 bases: TGTGCCAGCAGTTACGCGTACAGGGGGTTCAACGAGCAGTACTTC. Translation: CASSYAYRGFNEQYF.

This chain joins TRBV5-8 and TRBJ2-1, with 9 bases that match TRBD2. In germline, CDR1 is SGHTS, CDR2 YDEGEE. This CDR3 region has 18 residues. The V and J ends lost 4 bases and 3 bases, in that order; junction bases with no gene match: 14. Here the CDR3 reads CASSIQWAGGRYYNEQFF. CDR3 coding DNA: TGTGCCAGCAGCATCCAATGGGCGGGAGGGAGGTACTACAATGAGCAGTTCTTC. Full variable domain (outside the CDR3, taken from reference TRBV5-8 and TRBJ2-1): EAGVTQSPTHLIKTRGQQATLRCSPISGHTSVYWYQQALGLGLQFLLWYDEGEERNRGNFPPRFSGRQFPNYSSELNVNALELEDSALYLCASSIQWAGGRYYNEQFFGPGTRLTVL.

J is TRBJ1-1 and V is TRBV4-1; TRBD1 matches at 9 bases. The CDR3 sequence is 16 residues long. V shed 4 bases, J shed 4 bases, and the junction held 10 bases outside the gene matches. Germline V gives CDR1 MGHRA, CDR2 YSYEKL. The CDR3 sequence is CASSLGQGRLFTEAFF. The CDR3 DNA sequence: TGCGCCAGCAGCCTTGGACAGGGGCGGCTCTTCACTGAAGCTTTCTTT.

The chain uses TRBV30 and TRBJ1-5, with 7 bases lining up with TRBD1. The J segment lost 0 bases and the V segment lost 2 bases, leaving 4 bases of the junction unmatched. The CDR3 covers 15 residues. CDR1 and CDR2 from the germline V gene are GTSNPN and SVGIG (reference sequence). The chain's CDR3 is CAWSPGTDSNQPQHF. The CDR3 coding sequence is TGTGCCTGGAGTCCCGGGACAGATAGCAATCAGCCCCAGCATTTT.

This clone has only one observation. The V and J genes are TRBV6-2 or TRBV6-3 and TRBJ2-1; D not certain. This CDR3 has 13 amino acids. Trimming shortened V by 2 bases and J by 2 bases, and 4 bases separated the two germline ends. Germline CDR1 MNHEY, CDR2 SVGEGT. In DNA, the CDR3 is TGTGCCAGCAGTTACCAAACCTACAATGAGCAGTTCTTC. Encoded protein: CASSYQTYNEQFF.

This clone has a single count. The chain is built from TRBV9 and TRBJ2-2, with a tentative D call TRBD2 (6 bases). Germline CDR1 reads SGDLS; CDR2 reads YYNGEE. The CDR3 covers 14 residues. V lost 4 bases and J 6 bases, leaving 13 bases between the germline ends. The CDR3 reads CASSFTSKAGELFF. The DNA for the CDR3 is TGTGCCAGCAGCTTCACTAGCAAGGCCGGGGAGCTGTTTTTT.

The rearrangement uses TRBV11-3 and TRBJ2-5; 10 bases line up with TRBD2. From germline, CDR1 is SGHNT and CDR2 YENEEA. The CDR3 has 16 amino acids. V lost 5 bases and J lost 5; bases outside the gene matches: 11. The DNA for the CDR3 is TGTGCCAGCAGCGAACCTAGCGGGGGCTATCCTGAGACCCAGTACTTC. Protein sequence: CASSEPSGGYPETQYF.

This chain uses TRBV19 with TRBJ2-2, with 14 bases identical to TRBD2. V gave up 3 bases and J gave up 4 bases; unmatched junction bases: 4. This CDR3 is built from 17 residues. Germline assignment: CDR1 LNHDA and CDR2 SQIVND (reference sequence). CDR3: CASSIRLAGGSTGELFF. The DNA of the CDR3 is TGTGCCAGTAGTATCCGACTAGCGGGAGGGTCCACCGGGGAGCTGTTTTTT.

A few counts support this clone. At one of its ends the junction is not consistent with the germline gene, which may arise from a read error. The V call is TRBV7-7, the J call TRBJ2-7; 10 bases map to TRBD2. From germline, CDR1 is SSHAT and CDR2 FNYEAQ (reference sequence). This CDR3 has 15 residues. The CDR3 spells CASSLSSLAGAEQYF. DNA of the CDR3: TGTGCTAGCAGCCTCAGTTCGCTAGCGGGAGCCGAGCAGTACTTC.

The chain uses TRBV25-1 and TRBJ2-1, with D hard to call. The CDR3 has 10 amino acids. Germline V CDR1 and CDR2: MGHDK, SYGVNS. V dropped 2 bases and J dropped 13 bases, with 6 bases sitting between them. CDR3 region: CASSELRQFF. The CDR3 DNA sequence: TGTGCCAGCAGTGAACTAAGACAGTTCTTC. The full variable domain, its missing parts supplied by reference TRBV25-1 and TRBJ2-1, is EADIYQTPRYLVIGTGKKITLECSQTMGHDKMYWYQQDPGMELHLIHYSYGVNSTEKGDLSSESTVSRIRTEHFPLTLESARPSHTSQYLCASSELRQFFGPGTRLTVL.

This clone was observed once. This sequence joins TRBV11-1 and TRBJ1-4; tentative D call: TRBD1 (5 bases). This CDR3 contains 17 residues. V was clipped by 0 bases and J by 6 bases, with 17 bases between them. The germline V gene encodes CDR1 SGHAT and CDR2 FQDESV (reference sequence). The CDR3 is CASSLAPRQTYDEKLFF. CDR3 nucleotides: TGTGCCAGCAGCTTAGCGCCCCGACAGACGTACGATGAAAAACTGTTTTTT.

The V and J genes are TRBV27 and TRBJ1-1; D perhaps matches TRBD1 (6 bases). The CDR3 totals 13 residues. Trimming shortened V by 4 bases and J by 1 base, and 7 bases separated the two germline ends. The germline gives CDR1 MNHEY, CDR2 SMNVEV (reference sequence). The DNA of the CDR3 is TGTGCCAGCAGTTACAGGGAGAACACTGAAGCTTTCTTT. Its translation: CASSYRENTEAFF.

The chain carries TRBV19 and TRBJ1-2, with a possible D match to TRBD1 (5 bases). The CDR3 loop spans 15 amino acids. The germline V gene encodes CDR1 LNHDA and CDR2 SQIVND (reference sequence). Deletions cut 4 bases from V and 9 bases from J, with 21 bases between. This chain's CDR3 is CASSRGRDYLESYTF. For the CDR3, the DNA is TGTGCCAGTAGTAGGGGCAGGGATTACCTGGAAAGCTACACCTTC.

This rearrangement joins TRBV19 to TRBJ2-1, with 7 bases fitting TRBD1. The CDR3 consists of 14 residues. Germline values: CDR1 LNHDA, CDR2 SQIVND (reference sequence). Trimming took 1 base from V and 6 from J; bases not matched to a gene: 3. The CDR3 is CASSIGTGINEQFF. In DNA form, the CDR3 reads TGTGCCAGTAGTATAGGGACAGGAATCAATGAGCAGTTCTTC.

The chain recombines TRBV3-1 (or the pseudogene TRBV3-2) with TRBJ2-7; 8 positions match TRBD2. Trimming cost V 4 bases and J 3 bases; bases outside gene matches: 8. This CDR3 has 15 residues. Per the germline V gene, CDR1 is LGHDT and CDR2 is YNNKEL (reference sequence). The CDR3 protein is CASSRGIAGNYEQYF. The CDR3 nucleotides are TGTGCCAGCAGCCGTGGTATAGCGGGAAACTACGAGCAGTACTTC.